This TCR beta chain was found in a study of identical twins. Template switching, a step in the protocol, added a universal primer site, and cDNA carried unique molecular identifiers. TCRdb processed the 5' RACE reads anew with MiXCR; each CDR3 protein has one entry. Of some 600,000 distinct CDR3 sequences listed, roughly 6.6% were seen once; the top ten hold about 1.5%. The study, taken as a whole, reports: The models gave estimates that fell short of the out-of-frame TCR alpha sharing seen in monozygotic twins.

This clonotype was recorded many times. Antigen specificity is unknown. The trim removed 4 bases at V and 8 bases at J, leaving 11 bases unmatched. Germline V lookup: CDR1 SGHRS, CDR2 YFSETQ. The CDR3 length is 15 residues. The same sample was also studied in work on yellow fever vaccine responses in identical twins.

The V gene is TRBV5-1, the J gene TRBJ1-2, with TRBD1 matching over 10 bases. Input material: PBMCs. This receptor was taken from a woman aged 18-30 years in good health. The CDR3 DNA follows: TGCGCCAGCAGCAGCCAGAGGGACAGGGGAAGCGGCTACACCTTC. Its protein product is CASSSQRDRGSGYTF.